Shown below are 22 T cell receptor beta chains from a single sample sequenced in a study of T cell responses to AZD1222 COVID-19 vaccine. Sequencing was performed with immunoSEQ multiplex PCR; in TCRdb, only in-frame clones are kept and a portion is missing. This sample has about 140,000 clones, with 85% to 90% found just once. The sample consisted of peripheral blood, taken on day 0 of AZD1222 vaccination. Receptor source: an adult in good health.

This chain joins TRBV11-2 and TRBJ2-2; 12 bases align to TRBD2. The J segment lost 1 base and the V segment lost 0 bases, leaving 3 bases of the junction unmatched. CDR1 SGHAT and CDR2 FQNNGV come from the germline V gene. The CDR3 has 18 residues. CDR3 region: CASSLEASGRGNTGELFF. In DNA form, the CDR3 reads TGTGCCAGCAGCTTAGAAGCTAGCGGGAGGGGGAACACCGGGGAGCTGTTTTTT.

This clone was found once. CDR3 nucleotide sequence: TGCAGCGTGGGGGGCAGGGGACTGTACGAGCAGTACTTC. Amino acids: CSVGGRGLYEQYF. This chain links TRBV29-1 with TRBJ2-7, with D perhaps being TRBD1 or TRBD2 (6 bases each). CDR1 SQVTM and CDR2 ANQGSEA come from the germline V gene. The V end lost 6 bases, the J end lost 4 bases, and 16 bases lay between the germline ends. The CDR3 contains 13 residues.

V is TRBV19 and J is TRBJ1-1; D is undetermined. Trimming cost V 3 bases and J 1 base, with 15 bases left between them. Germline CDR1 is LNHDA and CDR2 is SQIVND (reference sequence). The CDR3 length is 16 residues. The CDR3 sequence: CASSMDVRRTNTEAFF. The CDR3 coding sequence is TGTGCCAGTAGTATGGATGTCCGGCGGACGAACACTGAAGCTTTCTTT.

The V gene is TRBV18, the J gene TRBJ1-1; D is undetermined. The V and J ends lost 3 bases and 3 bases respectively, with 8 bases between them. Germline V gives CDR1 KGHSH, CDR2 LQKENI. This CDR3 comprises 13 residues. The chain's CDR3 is CASSPTLDTEAFF. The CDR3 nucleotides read TGTGCCAGCTCACCCACTCTGGACACTGAAGCTTTCTTT.

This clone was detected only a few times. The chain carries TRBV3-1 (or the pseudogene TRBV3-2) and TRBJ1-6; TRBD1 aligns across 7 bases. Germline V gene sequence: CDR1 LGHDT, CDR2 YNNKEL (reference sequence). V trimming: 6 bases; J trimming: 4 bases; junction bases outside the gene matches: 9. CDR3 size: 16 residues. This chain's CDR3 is CASSRDSITYNSPLHF. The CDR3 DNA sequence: TGTGCCAGCAGTCGGGACAGCATAACTTATAATTCACCCCTCCACTTT.

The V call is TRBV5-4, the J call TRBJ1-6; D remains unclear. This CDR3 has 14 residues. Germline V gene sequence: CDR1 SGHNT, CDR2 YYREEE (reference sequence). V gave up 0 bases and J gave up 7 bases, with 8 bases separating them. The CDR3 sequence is CASSLDVGNSPLHF. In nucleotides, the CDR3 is TGTGCCAGCAGCTTGGACGTGGGGAATTCACCCCTCCACTTT.

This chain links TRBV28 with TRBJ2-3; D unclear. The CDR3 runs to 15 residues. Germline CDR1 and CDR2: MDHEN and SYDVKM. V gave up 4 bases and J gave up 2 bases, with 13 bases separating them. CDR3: CASSSAPGYTDTQYF. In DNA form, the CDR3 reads TGTGCCAGCAGTTCGGCGCCCGGATACACAGATACGCAGTATTTT.

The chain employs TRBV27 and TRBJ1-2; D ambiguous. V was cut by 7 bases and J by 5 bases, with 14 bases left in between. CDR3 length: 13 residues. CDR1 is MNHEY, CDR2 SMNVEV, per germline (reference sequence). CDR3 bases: TGTGCCAGCACCACCAGCCGCGGATATGGCTACACCTTC. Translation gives CASTTSRGYGYTF.

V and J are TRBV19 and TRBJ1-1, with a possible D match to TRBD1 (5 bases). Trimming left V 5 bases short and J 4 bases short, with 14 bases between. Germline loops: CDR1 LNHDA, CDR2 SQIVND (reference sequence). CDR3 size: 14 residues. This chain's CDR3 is CASSPRDGGTEAFF. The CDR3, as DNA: TGTGCCAGTAGTCCCCGGGACGGCGGCACTGAAGCTTTCTTT.

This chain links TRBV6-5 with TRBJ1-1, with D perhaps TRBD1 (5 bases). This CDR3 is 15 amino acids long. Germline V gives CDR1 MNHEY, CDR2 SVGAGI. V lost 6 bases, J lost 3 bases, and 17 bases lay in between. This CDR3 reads CASRGQGAVDTEAFF. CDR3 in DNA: TGTGCCAGCAGGGGGCAGGGCGCGGTTGACACTGAAGCTTTCTTT.

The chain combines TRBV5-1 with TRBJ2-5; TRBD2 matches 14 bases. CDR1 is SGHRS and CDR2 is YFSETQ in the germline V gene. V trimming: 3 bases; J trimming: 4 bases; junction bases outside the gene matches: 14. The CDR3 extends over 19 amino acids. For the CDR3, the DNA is TGCGCCAGCAGCTCGACGGGACTAGCGGGAGTATTTGTCGGAGAGACCCAGTACTTC. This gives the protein CASSSTGLAGVFVGETQYF.

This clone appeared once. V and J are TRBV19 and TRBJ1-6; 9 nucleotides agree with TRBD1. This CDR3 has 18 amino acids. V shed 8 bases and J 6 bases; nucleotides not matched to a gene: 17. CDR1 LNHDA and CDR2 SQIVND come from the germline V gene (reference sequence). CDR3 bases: TGTGCCAGTCGAAGGGGGGGCACAGGGGGCTGGGGTAATTCACCCCTCCACTTT. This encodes CASRRGGTGGWGNSPLHF.

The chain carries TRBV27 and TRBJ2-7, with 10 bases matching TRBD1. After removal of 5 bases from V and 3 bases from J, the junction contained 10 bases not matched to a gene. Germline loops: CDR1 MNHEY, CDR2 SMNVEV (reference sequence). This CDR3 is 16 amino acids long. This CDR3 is CASSAVSGQGIYEQYF. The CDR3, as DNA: TGTGCCAGCAGTGCCGTCTCGGGACAGGGGATCTACGAGCAGTACTTC.

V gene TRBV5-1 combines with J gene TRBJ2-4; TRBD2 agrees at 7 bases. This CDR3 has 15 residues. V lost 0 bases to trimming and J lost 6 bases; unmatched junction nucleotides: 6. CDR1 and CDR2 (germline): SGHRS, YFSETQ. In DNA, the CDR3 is TGCGCCAGCAGCTTGGGGGAGGGATGGGGAAACATTCAGTACTTC. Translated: CASSLGEGWGNIQYF.

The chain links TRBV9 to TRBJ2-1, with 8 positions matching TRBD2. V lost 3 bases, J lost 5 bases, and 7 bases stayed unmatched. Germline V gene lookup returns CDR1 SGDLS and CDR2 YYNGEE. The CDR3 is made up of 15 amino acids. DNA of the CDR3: TGTGCCAGCAGCGCCCAGGGGCGGGGGGACAATGAGCAGTTCTTC. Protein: CASSAQGRGDNEQFF.

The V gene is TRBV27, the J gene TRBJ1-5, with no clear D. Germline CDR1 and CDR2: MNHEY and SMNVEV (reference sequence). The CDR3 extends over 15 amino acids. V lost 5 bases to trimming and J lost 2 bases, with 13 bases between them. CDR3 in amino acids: CASSIQGGGNQPQHF. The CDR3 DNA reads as TGTGCCAGCAGTATACAAGGCGGTGGCAATCAGCCCCAGCATTTT.

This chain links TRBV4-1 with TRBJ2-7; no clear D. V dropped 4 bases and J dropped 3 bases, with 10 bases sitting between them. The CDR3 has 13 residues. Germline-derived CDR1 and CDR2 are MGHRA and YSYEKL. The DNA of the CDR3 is TGCGCCAGCAGCCGGCCAGACATCTACGAGCAGTACTTC. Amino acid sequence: CASSRPDIYEQYF.

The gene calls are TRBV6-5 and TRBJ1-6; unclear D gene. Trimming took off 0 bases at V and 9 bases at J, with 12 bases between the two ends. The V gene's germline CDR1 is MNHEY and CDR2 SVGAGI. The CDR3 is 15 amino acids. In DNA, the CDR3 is TGTGCCAGCAGTTACTCGCCGGGGAAAGGTTCACCCCTCCACTTT. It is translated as CASSYSPGKGSPLHF.

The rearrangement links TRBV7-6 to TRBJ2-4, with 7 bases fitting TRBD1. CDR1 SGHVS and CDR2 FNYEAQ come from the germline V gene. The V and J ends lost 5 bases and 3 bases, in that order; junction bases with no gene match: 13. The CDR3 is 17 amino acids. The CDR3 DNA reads TGTGCCAGCAGCCCCCAGGGCCAGCCAGGGGGCAAAAACATTCAGTACTTC. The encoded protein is CASSPQGQPGGKNIQYF.

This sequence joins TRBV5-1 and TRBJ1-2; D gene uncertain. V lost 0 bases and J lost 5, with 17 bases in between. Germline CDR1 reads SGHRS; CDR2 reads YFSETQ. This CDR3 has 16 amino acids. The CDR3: CASSLELSQSRYGYTF. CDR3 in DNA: TGCGCCAGCAGCTTGGAGTTGAGTCAATCGAGGTATGGCTACACCTTC.

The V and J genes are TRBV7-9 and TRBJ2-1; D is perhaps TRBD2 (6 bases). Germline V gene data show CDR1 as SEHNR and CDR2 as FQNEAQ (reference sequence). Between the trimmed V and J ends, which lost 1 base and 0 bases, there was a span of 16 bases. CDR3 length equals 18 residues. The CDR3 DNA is TGTGCCAGCAGCTTAGATGAGTGGCGGGGCAGCTCCTACAATGAGCAGTTCTTC. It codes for CASSLDEWRGSSYNEQFF.

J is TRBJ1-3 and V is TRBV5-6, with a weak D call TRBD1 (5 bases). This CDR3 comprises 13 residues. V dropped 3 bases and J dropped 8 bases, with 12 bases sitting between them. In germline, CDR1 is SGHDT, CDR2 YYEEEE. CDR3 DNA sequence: TGTGCCAGCAGCTCAGGGAGCGGGGACACCATATATTTT. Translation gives CASSSGSGDTIYF.